The 13 T cell receptor beta chains reported below all come from one sample, sequenced in a study of T cell repertoires and Cas9 in healthy adults (dated by TCRdb to 2016 to 2019). The receptor library was made with the immunoSEQ multiplex PCR assay. Held by TCRdb, this immuneACCESS table contains in-frame sequences only and omits some clones. Under half of the omission traces to an unresolved V gene where checked; the cause of the rest is unknown. The sample table lists approximately 23,000 clones, about 90% of them with a count of one. The ten biggest clones cover 1.5% to 1.9% of the sample. The source material was CD4+ effector T cells (CD127+, CD25-, CD137-, CD154-) from PBMCs; culture status not recorded. These receptor sequences come from a human donor in good health.

This chain links TRBV5-6 with TRBJ1-2; a possible D gene is TRBD1 (5 bases). The CDR3 is made up of 13 amino acids. The V end was cut by 0 bases, the J end by 7 bases, with 10 bases between. In germline, CDR1 is SGHDT, CDR2 YYEEEE. The CDR3 region is CASSLARGRGYTF. The CDR3 DNA is TGTGCCAGCAGCTTGGCTAGGGGACGTGGCTACACCTTC.

The V call is TRBV9, the J call TRBJ2-7; D is possibly TRBD1 (6 bases). Trimming pared 4 bases from V and 2 bases from J, leaving 13 bases between. CDR1 is SGDLS, CDR2 YYNGEE, per germline. CDR3 length equals 14 residues. The CDR3, as DNA: TGTGCCAGCAGCCCCCGGACAGTAACCTACGAGCAGTACTTC. This translates into CASSPRTVTYEQYF.

This clone was recorded once. This chain joins TRBV6-1 and TRBJ1-6; D remains unclear. From germline, CDR1 is MNHNS and CDR2 SASEGT. With 2 bases removed from V and 7 bases from J, the gap between germline ends came to 9 bases. This CDR3 is built from 14 residues. CDR3 DNA sequence: TGTGCCAGCAGTGAATACGGATCGAATTCACCCCTCCACTTT. Its translation: CASSEYGSNSPLHF.

The chain joins TRBV29-1 to TRBJ1-2, with D perhaps TRBD1 (5 bases). CDR1 and CDR2 (germline): SQVTM, ANQGSEA. The V and J ends lost 7 bases and 3 bases respectively, with 12 bases between them. The CDR3 is 12 residues long. This CDR3 is CSGGGSHYGYTF. DNA of the CDR3: TGCAGCGGGGGGGGGTCCCACTATGGCTACACCTTC.

The V call is TRBV25-1, the J call TRBJ1-3; D remains unclear. This CDR3 contains 14 residues. V lost 2 bases and J 0 bases, leaving 5 bases between the germline ends. Germline CDR1 is MGHDK and CDR2 is SYGVNS. The CDR3 is CASSEMGSGNTIYF. Written as DNA, the CDR3 is TGTGCCAGCAGTGAAATGGGCTCTGGAAACACCATATATTTT.

This rearrangement joins TRBV19 to TRBJ1-5; weak D call: TRBD1 (6 bases). Per the germline V gene, CDR1 is LNHDA and CDR2 is SQIVND (reference sequence). CDR3 size: 14 residues. V was shortened by 3 bases and J by 6 bases, with 12 bases between the two germline ends. Written as DNA, the CDR3 is TGTGCCAGTAGTATTACAGGGTATGGTCAGCCCCAGCATTTT. Encoded protein: CASSITGYGQPQHF.

V usage is TRBV6-5 and J usage is TRBJ1-6, with 7 bases fitting TRBD1. The CDR3 has 15 residues. Trimming at V came to 6 bases and at J to 10 bases, leaving 12 bases not matched to a gene. Germline V gene data show CDR1 as MNHEY and CDR2 as SVGAGI. CDR3 loop: CASSPGNRGSSPLHF. CDR3 sequence (DNA): TGTGCCAGCAGCCCAGGCAACAGGGGTAGCTCACCCCTCCACTTT.

The CDR3 region has the DNA TGTGCCAGCAGCTTAACGAGGACAGGGGGCTTGGAGACCCAGTACTTC. Translating it yields CASSLTRTGGLETQYF. The chain has TRBV7-8 and TRBJ2-5; 11 bases fit TRBD1. The CDR3 spans 16 residues. V trimming: 2 bases; J trimming: 5 bases; junction bases outside the gene matches: 7. The germline V gene has CDR1 SGHVS and CDR2 FQNEAQ.

The rearrangement links TRBV7-9 to TRBJ2-7, with 8 bases identical to TRBD1. Unmatched junction bases numbered 6, after V lost 5 bases and J lost 0 bases. Germline V gene lookup returns CDR1 SEHNR and CDR2 FQNEAQ (reference sequence). This CDR3 is 15 amino acids long. The CDR3 DNA reads TGTGCCAGCAGCAGAGGGACAGGCCACTCCTACGAGCAGTACTTC. It is translated as CASSRGTGHSYEQYF.

This rearrangement joins TRBV9 to TRBJ2-5, with D unresolved. In germline, CDR1 is SGDLS, CDR2 YYNGEE. The CDR3 runs 15 residues. The V gene lost 0 bases and the J gene lost 2 bases, with 11 bases spanning the gap. The CDR3 DNA reads as TGTGCCAGCAGCGTAGCTGGAACGAAGCAAGAGACCCAGTACTTC. This encodes CASSVAGTKQETQYF.

V and J are TRBV5-1 and TRBJ2-1; no reliable D call. Trimming removed 2 bases from V and 6 bases from J, with 18 bases in between. Germline V gene lookup returns CDR1 SGHRS and CDR2 YFSETQ. The CDR3 contains 16 residues. In DNA, the CDR3 is TGCGCCAGCAGCTTCGTTACCAGGACCTTCGGCAATGAGCAGTTCTTC. It is translated as CASSFVTRTFGNEQFF.

V is TRBV4-2 and J is TRBJ1-1; unclear D gene. V dropped 1 base and J dropped 1 base, with 7 bases sitting between them. The CDR3 is made up of 14 amino acids. The germline V gene has CDR1 LGHNA and CDR2 YNFKEQ. This CDR3 reads CASSQASGNTEAFF. The CDR3 bases are TGTGCCAGCAGCCAAGCGTCAGGGAACACTGAAGCTTTCTTT.

Note on this clone: One end of the junction fails to match germline, which may point to a read error. This rearrangement joins TRBV14 to TRBJ2-7, with TRBD1 matching 8 bases. The CDR3 is made up of 15 amino acids. Germline lookup yields CDR1 SGHDN and CDR2 FVKESK. CDR3 nucleotides: TGTGTCAGCAGCCAAGGAAGGACAGGGACTTACGAGCAGTACTTC. It specifies CVSSQGRTGTYEQYF.